This T cell receptor (beta chain) came from a study of control samples from healthy donors and cancer patients. V lost 1 base, J lost 2 bases, and 15 bases lay in between. CDR1 GTSNPN and CDR2 SVGIG come from the germline V gene (reference sequence). The CDR3 contains 15 residues. TCRdb's copy holds only in-frame clones and misses some; the assay was immunoSEQ multiplex PCR. Of 390,000 or so clones listed, around 90% are singletons. J is TRBJ2-7 and V is TRBV30; D gene unclear. The origin of this receptor is a man between 40 and 49 years old with head and neck cancer. Sequencing was carried out using PBMCs. The CDR3 DNA is TGTGCCTGGAGTGGGGCAGACGTCTTGCCCTACGAGCAGTACTTC. Protein sequence: CAWSGADVLPYEQYF.